This TCR beta chain originates from a study of blood T cell repertoires in COVID-19. Overall study: Researchers got acute and convalescent COVID-19 samples from the United States, Italy and Spain.

The germline CDR1 and CDR2 sequences are LNHDA and SQIVND (reference sequence). V lost 7 bases and J lost 9; bases outside the gene matches: 8. The CDR3 sequence is 14 residues long. Seattle patient enrollment occurred during active infection, with longitudinal follow-up thereafter. Original handling: Amplification from reference gene primers served as the basis for estimated nucleated cell counts. TCRdb's table, derived via immunoSEQ multiplex PCR, lists solely in-frame clones and lacks some. V, J and clone size are taken as reported in that table, and D and trimming were inferred from the DNA itself. The repertoire holds about 300,000 clones, with roughly 86% as singletons.

This clonotype was obtained from a woman in her twenties or thirties with COVID-19, enrolled during active disease. V is TRBV19 and J is TRBJ2-1, with 11 bases identical to TRBD2. The sequencing input was peripheral blood. The CDR3: CASIGLAGLGEQFF. CDR3 nucleotides: TGTGCCAGTATCGGACTAGCGGGTCTGGGTGAGCAGTTCTTC.